These T cell receptor beta chains were read from a single sample in a study of control samples from healthy donors and cancer patients. Profiled with immunoSEQ multiplex PCR; TCRdb holds only in-frame clones, not every one. The sample gives about 160,000 clones, approximately 90% of which show up once; 12% is in the top ten. Sample: blood. These receptors came from a man aged 25 to 45 in good health. Both conserved end residues are part of each CDR3. A D gene is named only where the DNA matches it firmly. Not all rows give a size; the values are once, few, many and, for expanded clones, a class.

d_gene	v_gene	abundance	j_gene	CDR3nt	CDR3aa
TRBD2	TRBV29-1	-	TRBJ2-1	TGCAGCTTCTATGGGGGGGATTCCTACAATGAGCAGTTCTTC	CSFYGGDSYNEQFF
-	TRBV7-9	once	TRBJ2-2	TGTGCCAGCAGCTTAGTAACTGGGCAGGAGAACACCGGGGAGCTGTTTTTT	CASSLVTGQENTGELFF
-	TRBV12-3/TRBV12-4	-	TRBJ1-3	TGTGCCAGCAGTTTAAGCCCGTCAAACACCATATATTTT	CASSLSPSNTIYF
-	TRBV25-1	-	TRBJ2-5	TGTGCCAGCACTGTTTCCGGGACCCCGACCCAGTACTTC	CASTVSGTPTQYF
-	TRBV11-3	-	TRBJ1-6	TGTGCCAGCAGCTTAGGGGCCAATTCACCCCTCCACTTT	CASSLGANSPLHF
-	TRBV19	-	TRBJ1-2	TGTGCCAGTAGTATAAACGAGGAAACCGCCTACACCTTC	CASSINEETAYTF
-	TRBV7-9	-	TRBJ1-2	TGTGCCAGCAGCCCCGGGGGGCTTTTTCAGGCCTATGGCTACACCTTC	CASSPGGLFQAYGYTF
-	TRBV2	-	TRBJ2-3	TGTGCCAGCAGTGAGGGGGAGAAGACAGATACGCAGTATTTT	CASSEGEKTDTQYF
-	TRBV18	-	TRBJ1-3	TGTGCCAGCTCACTCGACAGTACCTCTGGAAACACCATATATTTT	CASSLDSTSGNTIYF
TRBD1	TRBV28	-	TRBJ1-2	TGTGCCAGCAGTTTGTCAGGGGGAAGAGGTGGCTACACCTTC	CASSLSGGRGGYTF
TRBD1	TRBV14	-	TRBJ2-2	TGTGCCAGCAGCCAAGATCCTCAGGGGGCGCGCACCGGGGAGCTGTTTTTT	CASSQDPQGARTGELFF
TRBD2	TRBV28	-	TRBJ2-7	TGTGCCAGCATTAGGGACTACCCCTACGAGCAGTACTTC	CASIRDYPYEQYF
-	TRBV11-3	-	TRBJ1-3	TGTGCCAGCAGCTTAGTAGTCCCGAGCCACCCTTGGGACACCATATATTTT	CASSLVVPSHPWDTIYF
TRBD2	TRBV6-2/TRBV6-3	-	TRBJ2-7	TGTGCCAGCAGTCATTGGTCGGGAGGGACGTACGAGCAGTACTTC	CASSHWSGGTYEQYF
-	TRBV6-1	few	TRBJ1-5	TGTGCCAGCAGTGAACTGGGAACTAGGTCTGAGCAGCCCCAGCATTTT	CASSELGTRSEQPQHF
-	TRBV12-3/TRBV12-4	-	TRBJ1-4	TGTGCCAGCAGTTCCTGGGATCAACTGTTTTTT	CASSSWDQLFF
-	TRBV7-3	once	TRBJ2-7	TGTGCCAGCAGCCGCCAACGAGGGGGCTACGAGCAGTACTTC	CASSRQRGGYEQYF
TRBD1	TRBV19	-	TRBJ1-5	TGTGCCAGTCAAGGGGGACAGGGGGCCGCATTCCATCAGCCCCAGCATTTT	CASQGGQGAAFHQPQHF
-	TRBV6-5	-	TRBJ1-1	TGTGCCAGCAGTTACTCGAGTTTGAACACTGAAGCTTTCTTT	CASSYSSLNTEAFF
-	TRBV6-5	-	TRBJ1-2	TGTGCCAGCAGTTACTCACCGACAGTAAGTGGAGGCTACACCTTC	CASSYSPTVSGGYTF
TRBD1	TRBV29-1	-	TRBJ1-1	TGCAGCGTGGGGACAGGGAACACTGAAGCTTTCTTT	CSVGTGNTEAFF
-	TRBV27	-	TRBJ2-3	TGTGCCAGCAGTTTGACTTGGGGCGATACGCAGTATTTT	CASSLTWGDTQYF
-	TRBV5-1	-	TRBJ1-2	TGCGCCAGCAGCTTGGTAGTGAACTATGGCTACACCTTC	CASSLVVNYGYTF
-	TRBV12-3/TRBV12-4	-	TRBJ1-3	TGTGCCAGCAGCGTCAGGGGAAACACCATATATTTT	CASSVRGNTIYF
-	TRBV6-5	-	TRBJ1-6	TGTGCCAGCAGGGGTGACAGTAGCTCCCTCCACTTT	CASRGDSSSLHF
TRBD2	TRBV3-1/TRBV3-2	-	TRBJ2-2	TGTGCCAGCAGGACTAGCGTGAACACCGGGGAGCTGTTTTTT	CASRTSVNTGELFF
-	TRBV24-1	-	TRBJ1-2	TGTGCCACCAGTGATCCATTGACAGGCTATGGCTACACCTTC	CATSDPLTGYGYTF
-	TRBV3-1/TRBV3-2	-	TRBJ1-1	TGTGCCAGCAGCCAACTTAACACTGAAGCTTTCTTT	CASSQLNTEAFF
-	TRBV6-2/TRBV6-3	-	TRBJ1-5	TGTGCCAGCAGTTACATAGGGCAGGGTAACAATCAGCCCCAGCATTTT	CASSYIGQGNNQPQHF
-	TRBV28	-	TRBJ1-5	TGTGCCAGCAGTTTGGCCGGGAGGAGCAATCAGCCCCAGCATTTT	CASSLAGRSNQPQHF
-	TRBV27	-	TRBJ1-1	TGTGCCAGCAGTTTGCTGACAGCCCTAGGTGGTGAAGCTTTCTTT	CASSLLTALGGEAFF
-	TRBV5-4	-	TRBJ1-1	TGTGCCAGCAGCTCCCCAGGTGGCCCCACAGCTGAAGCTTTCTTT	CASSSPGGPTAEAFF
-	TRBV6-5	-	TRBJ1-1	TGTGCCAGCAGTCGGACGGGAAGACTGAACACTGAAGCTTTCTTT	CASSRTGRLNTEAFF